Presented here are 31 T cell receptor beta chains from one specimen sequenced in a study of T cell repertoires in cytomegalovirus infection. These TCRs are of unknown antigen specificity. One entry per CDR3 protein results from TCRdb running MiXCR on the reads. The sample includes hundreds of thousands of distinct CDR3 sequences, about 42% of them seen just once. Source: cultured PBMCs, taken from culture after CMV antigen stimulation. All receptors come from a human donor in good health (CMV status not recorded). Some clones in this sample may be carry-over from other donors' samples.

The rearrangement links TRBV4-2 to TRBJ2-3; D unclear. This CDR3 contains 16 residues. The ends were cut back, 5 bases at V and 3 bases at J, with 18 bases in the middle. CDR1 and CDR2 from the germline V gene are LGHNA and YNFKEQ. CDR3 DNA sequence: TGTGCCAGCAGCGCATCGGCCCTGGGGATAACAGATACGCAGTATTTT. This gives the protein CASSASALGITDTQYF.

The chain couples TRBV7-8 to TRBJ2-4; 9 bases are a match to TRBD1. The germline V gene encodes CDR1 SGHVS and CDR2 FQNEAQ. CDR3 size: 17 residues. Trimming cost V 4 bases and J 0 bases; bases outside gene matches: 7. The CDR3 spells CASSSKQGALAKNIQYF. The CDR3 DNA follows: TGTGCCAGCAGCTCAAAACAGGGGGCCCTAGCCAAAAACATTCAGTACTTC. Combining the CDR3 with reference TRBV7-8 and TRBJ2-4 gives the whole variable domain GAGVSQSPRYKVAKRGQDVALRCDPISGHVSLFWYQQALGQGPEFLTYFQNEAQLDKSGLPSDRFFAERPEGSVSTLKIQRTQQEDSAVYLCASSSKQGALAKNIQYFGAGTRLSVL.

This chain links TRBV4-1 with TRBJ2-1; D uncertain. The CDR3 runs 18 residues. Germline-derived CDR1 and CDR2 are MGHRA and YSYEKL. V lost 1 base and J lost 0, with 16 bases in between. This chain's CDR3 is CASSQVYAPTSSYNEQFF. The CDR3 bases are TGCGCCAGCAGCCAAGTATACGCCCCCACGAGCTCCTACAATGAGCAGTTCTTC.

The V call is TRBV7-6, the J call TRBJ2-1; D tentatively fits TRBD1 or TRBD2 (7 bases each). This CDR3 comprises 15 residues. V was shortened by 8 bases and J by 4 bases, with 18 bases between the two germline ends. CDR1 SGHVS and CDR2 FNYEAQ come from the germline V gene. The CDR3 nucleotides read TGTGCCAGCGGACAGGCGGGAGATTATTACAATGAGCAGTTCTTC. Residues: CASGQAGDYYNEQFF.

The chain links TRBV2 to TRBJ1-4, with D perhaps TRBD1 (5 bases). The ends were cut back, 5 bases at V and 8 bases at J, with 12 bases in the middle. The CDR3 is 13 residues long. Germline V gene data show CDR1 as SNHLY and CDR2 as FYNNEI. CDR3 residues: CASSRNGQEKLFF. The CDR3 DNA reads as TGTGCCAGCAGTCGTAATGGACAAGAAAAACTGTTTTTT. Together with reference TRBV2 and TRBJ1-4, the CDR3 gives the full variable domain: EPEVTQTPSHQVTQMGQEVILRCVPISNHLYFYWYRQILGQKVEFLVSFYNNEISEKSEIFDDQFSVERPDGSNFTLKIRSTKLEDSAMYFCASSRNGQEKLFFGSGTQLSVL.

The chain employs TRBV5-4 and TRBJ2-2; 9 nucleotides agree with TRBD2. The germline V gene encodes CDR1 SGHNT and CDR2 YYREEE (reference sequence). V shed 4 bases and J 3 bases; nucleotides not matched to a gene: 13. The length of the CDR3 is 18 residues. In DNA form, the CDR3 reads TGTGCCAGCAGCCCACTTATTGGAGCGGGGGGCCACACCGGGGAGCTGTTTTTT. This gives the protein CASSPLIGAGGHTGELFF.

The J gene is TRBJ2-3, the V gene TRBV7-2; 8 nucleotides match TRBD2. There are 15 residues in the CDR3. Germline lookup yields CDR1 SGHTA and CDR2 FQGNSA. Losses at the gene ends were 5 bases for V and 4 bases for J; bases not matched to a gene: 8. The CDR3 here is CASSLYGGGSDTQYF. CDR3 nucleotides: TGTGCCAGCAGCCTCTACGGGGGGGGCTCAGATACGCAGTATTTT.

This clonotype was recorded a few times. The V gene is TRBV18, the J gene TRBJ1-6, with D possibly TRBD1 on 6 matching bases. In germline, CDR1 is KGHSH, CDR2 LQKENI. V lost 3 bases to trimming and J lost 13 bases, with 22 bases between them. The CDR3 spans 16 residues. CDR3 in amino acids: CASSPPGRGPKMPLHF. The CDR3 DNA is TGTGCCAGCTCACCGCCGGGCAGGGGCCCAAAGATGCCCCTCCACTTT.

The rearrangement joins TRBV12-3 or TRBV12-4 to TRBJ1-6; D unresolved. The V gene lost 5 bases and the J gene lost 8 bases, with 7 bases spanning the gap. CDR3 length: 12 residues. The CDR3 region has the DNA TGTGCCAGCAGTCATTCTGATTCACCCCTCCACTTT. This gives the protein CASSHSDSPLHF.

The J gene is TRBJ2-3, the V gene TRBV7-6; D gene ambiguous. Germline CDR1 and CDR2: SGHVS and FNYEAQ. V lost 1 base and J 2 bases, leaving 10 bases between the germline ends. The CDR3 covers 15 residues. CDR3: CASSLVWDSTDTQYF. The CDR3 bases are TGTGCCAGCAGCTTAGTATGGGATTCCACAGATACGCAGTATTTT.

In its sample, this clonotype was seen a few times. The gene calls are TRBV19 and TRBJ1-1; the match to TRBD1 covers 9 bases. Trimming at V came to 2 bases and at J to 5 bases, leaving 6 bases not matched to a gene. Germline loops: CDR1 LNHDA, CDR2 SQIVND (reference sequence). The CDR3 runs to 15 residues. CDR3 bases: TGTGCCAGTAGTATACACAGGGGGCGCACGACTGAAGCTTTCTTT. It encodes CASSIHRGRTTEAFF.

V and J are TRBV6-5 and TRBJ1-2, with D unresolved. The CDR3 covers 13 residues. CDR1 MNHEY and CDR2 SVGAGI come from the germline V gene. Trimming removed 6 bases at V and 0 bases at J, with 8 bases between. CDR3 in DNA: TGTGCCAGCAGCCAGACCTCTAACTATGGCTACACCTTC. Translated, it gives CASSQTSNYGYTF.

V usage is TRBV12-3 or TRBV12-4 and J usage is TRBJ1-5; D remains unclear. The CDR3 is made up of 13 amino acids. The V end was cut by 6 bases, the J end by 7 bases, with 13 bases between. CDR3 region: CASSTGLGQPQHF. DNA for the CDR3: TGTGCCAGCAGCACTGGGTTGGGGCAGCCCCAGCATTTT.

This clonotype was recorded a few times. The chain joins TRBV28 to TRBJ2-7; D is ambiguous. CDR1 MDHEN and CDR2 SYDVKM come from the germline V gene. Trimming left V 2 bases short and J 4 bases short, with 6 bases between. This CDR3 contains 12 residues. CDR3: CASSLQAYEQYF. The CDR3 nucleotides are TGTGCCAGCAGTTTACAGGCTTACGAGCAGTACTTC.

The chain carries TRBV18 and TRBJ1-1; tentatively, D is TRBD1 (5 bases). Germline CDR1 KGHSH, CDR2 LQKENI. There are 16 residues in the CDR3. Trimming stripped 6 bases from V and 3 bases from J, with 20 bases between. The CDR3 protein is CASSLRVSLGDTEAFF. The CDR3 DNA follows: TGTGCCAGCTCCCTCAGGGTCTCCTTAGGGGACACTGAAGCTTTCTTT.

This chain joins TRBV5-1 and TRBJ2-1; D may be TRBD2 (6 bases). CDR1 is SGHRS, CDR2 YFSETQ, per germline. The V gene lost 6 bases and the J gene lost 4 bases, with 14 bases spanning the gap. The CDR3 is 14 amino acids. The CDR3 DNA is TGCGCCAGCAATCCGCGAGGGACTTACAATGAGCAGTTCTTC. As protein: CASNPRGTYNEQFF.

This clonotype was observed a handful of times. In DNA form, the CDR3 reads TGTGCCATCAGCCATTCTAGCGGGTCTAGCACAGATACGCAGTATTTT. This gives the protein CAISHSSGSSTDTQYF. The rearrangement links TRBV10-3 to TRBJ2-3, with 8 bases that match TRBD2. Losses at the gene ends were 6 bases for V and 0 bases for J; bases not matched to a gene: 8. The CDR3 spans 16 residues. Germline CDR1 is ENHRY and CDR2 is SYGVKD.

The V and J genes are TRBV30 and TRBJ1-3; D is unresolved. With 5 bases removed from V and 7 bases from J, the gap between germline ends came to 12 bases. This CDR3 contains 12 residues. Germline V lookup: CDR1 GTSNPN, CDR2 SVGIG (reference sequence). Here the CDR3 reads CAWAGEANTIYF. For the CDR3, the DNA is TGTGCCTGGGCTGGGGAGGCGAACACCATATATTTT. The full variable domain, completed using reference TRBV30 and TRBJ1-3, is SQTIHQWPATLVQPVGSPLSLECTVEGTSNPNLYWYRQAAGRGLQLLFYSVGIGQISSEVPQNLSASRPQDRQFILSSKKLLLSDSGFYLCAWAGEANTIYFGEGSWLTVV.

The chain couples TRBV7-2 to TRBJ1-4; TRBD1 aligns across 7 bases. Germline V lookup: CDR1 SGHTA, CDR2 FQGNSA. V shed 5 bases, J shed 13 bases, and the junction held 10 bases outside the gene matches. This CDR3 region has 13 residues. DNA for the CDR3: TGTGCCAGCAGCCTCGACAGGGCCACTGCACTGTTTTTT. This encodes CASSLDRATALFF.

The rearrangement links TRBV7-8 to TRBJ2-7, with a weak D call TRBD2 (5 bases). The CDR3 sequence is 19 residues long. CDR1 and CDR2 (germline): SGHVS, FQNEAQ. The V gene lost 5 bases and the J gene lost 3 bases, with 29 bases spanning the gap. The DNA for the CDR3 is TGTGCCAGCAGCCGAACCTTTACGGGGAAGGTAGGACTTCTCTACGAGCAGTACTTC. This codes for CASSRTFTGKVGLLYEQYF.

This clonotype turned up a few times. The rearrangement joins TRBV6-5 to TRBJ1-2; a possible D gene is TRBD1 (6 bases). CDR3 length: 13 amino acids. Trimming removed 3 bases from V and 4 bases from J, with 9 bases in between. The germline V gene encodes CDR1 MNHEY and CDR2 SVGAGI. DNA of the CDR3: TGTGCCAGCAGTTATGGCAGGGGCTATGGCTACACCTTC. Amino acid sequence: CASSYGRGYGYTF.

The chain combines TRBV20-1 with TRBJ2-7; TRBD2 matches at 10 bases. This CDR3 is built from 15 residues. The V gene end was trimmed by 3 bases and the J gene end by 7 bases; junction bases not matched to a gene: 12. Germline loops: CDR1 DFQATT, CDR2 SNEGSKA (reference sequence). Here the CDR3 reads CSASPPLAGVREQYF. The CDR3 DNA reads TGCAGTGCTAGCCCTCCCCTAGCGGGAGTACGAGAGCAGTACTTC.

The sample holds a few counts of this clonotype. The chain joins TRBV5-4 to TRBJ2-5, with D maybe TRBD2 (6 bases). CDR1 and CDR2 (germline): SGHNT, YYREEE (reference sequence). V was pared by 4 bases and J by 2 bases, with 12 bases between. The CDR3 has 14 residues. The CDR3 here is CASSRIAVQETQYF. For the CDR3, the DNA is TGTGCCAGCAGCCGGATAGCGGTTCAAGAGACCCAGTACTTC. The whole variable domain, filled in from reference TRBV5-4 and TRBJ2-5, reads ETGVTQSPTHLIKTRGQQVTLRCSSQSGHNTVSWYQQALGQGPQFIFQYYREEENGRGNFPPRFSGLQFPNYSSELNVNALELDDSALYLCASSRIAVQETQYFGPGTRLLVL.

The DNA of the CDR3 is TGTGCCAGCAGCTTCCCCCCGCAGTACGGCTACACCTTC. Translated: CASSFPPQYGYTF. The rearrangement uses TRBV7-2 and TRBJ1-2; D not certain. The V gene's germline CDR1 is SGHTA and CDR2 FQGNSA. The CDR3 is 13 residues long. V was pared by 3 bases and J by 8 bases, with 13 bases between.

V gene TRBV6-5 combines with J gene TRBJ2-3; TRBD2 aligns across 8 bases. This CDR3 comprises 15 residues. Germline V lookup: CDR1 MNHEY, CDR2 SVGAGI. Losses at the gene ends were 2 bases for V and 5 bases for J; bases not matched to a gene: 6. This CDR3 reads CASSYRGLGGDTQYF. The CDR3 nucleotides read TGTGCCAGCAGTTACCGGGGACTAGGTGGAGATACGCAGTATTTT.

Details on this clonotype: At one of its ends the junction is not consistent with the germline gene, which may arise from a read error. This chain uses TRBV19 with TRBJ2-4; D unresolved. Germline V gene data show CDR1 as LNHDA and CDR2 as SQIVND (reference sequence). This CDR3 region has 18 residues. CDR3 coding DNA: TGTGCCAGTATTATATCCCCCCGTCGAGGCCAAATGGGCAACATTCAGTACTTC. Translating it yields CASIISPRRGQMGNIQYF.

The chain uses TRBV27 and TRBJ2-7, with D perhaps given as TRBD1 or TRBD2 (6 bases each). CDR1 is MNHEY, CDR2 SMNVEV, per germline (reference sequence). The V end lost 5 bases, the J end lost 2 bases, and 19 bases lay between the germline ends. The CDR3 runs to 16 residues. The CDR3 DNA reads TGTGCCAGCAGTACGCGCCCGACAAGGGGGGCCTACGAGCAGTACTTC. Residues: CASSTRPTRGAYEQYF.

The chain carries TRBV18 and TRBJ1-1, with 9 bases that match TRBD1. CDR1 KGHSH and CDR2 LQKENI come from the germline V gene. The CDR3 covers 17 residues. V lost 0 bases and J lost 0; bases outside the gene matches: 5. The CDR3 bases are TGTGCCAGCTCACCACCGGGGACAGGGTCTCTGAACACTGAAGCTTTCTTT. Amino acids: CASSPPGTGSLNTEAFF.

This clonotype was recorded many times. The rearrangement links TRBV7-6 to TRBJ1-1, with TRBD1 identical over 7 bases. The CDR3 sequence is 15 residues long. The V segment lost 6 bases and the J segment 0 bases; nucleotides outside the gene matches: 7. Germline V gene data show CDR1 as SGHVS and CDR2 as FNYEAQ. CDR3 region: CASSLKTGMNTEAFF. Written as DNA, the CDR3 is TGTGCCAGCAGTCTAAAGACAGGGATGAACACTGAAGCTTTCTTT.

The J gene is TRBJ1-5, the V gene TRBV20-1; D is ambiguous. The germline V and J ends were trimmed by 6 bases and 2 bases, with 11 bases remaining between them. Germline CDR1 and CDR2: DFQATT and SNEGSKA (reference sequence). This CDR3 spans 13 amino acids. For the CDR3, the DNA is TGCAGTGCGCCACGCTCGGGCAATCAGCCCCAGCATTTT. Amino acids: CSAPRSGNQPQHF.

The chain has TRBV12-3 or TRBV12-4 and TRBJ2-7; D is unresolved. The CDR3 loop spans 14 amino acids. The V and J ends lost 5 bases and 3 bases respectively, with 14 bases between them. In DNA, the CDR3 is TGTGCCAGCAGTCCGCCGGGTTCTCTCTACGAGCAGTACTTC. It is translated as CASSPPGSLYEQYF.